Below are 2 T cell receptor beta chains sequenced from a single sample in a study of blood T cell repertoires in COVID-19. Generated by immunoSEQ multiplex PCR, the TCRdb table keeps only in-frame clones and is missing some. The sample includes 45,000 to 70,000 clones, 91% of them seen just once. Sequenced input: peripheral blood. These receptors were taken from a woman aged 60 to 75 with active or convalescent COVID-19.

The rearrangement uses TRBV15 and TRBJ2-3; D unresolved. V dropped 1 base and J dropped 0 bases, with 8 bases sitting between them. Germline CDR1 LNHNV, CDR2 YYDKDF (reference sequence). This CDR3 is built from 15 residues. The chain's CDR3 is CATSRGASSTDTQYF. The CDR3 DNA follows: TGTGCCACCAGCAGAGGGGCGTCTAGCACAGATACGCAGTATTTT. The full variable domain, in which reference TRBV15 and TRBJ2-3 provide the parts outside the CDR3, is DAMVIQNPRYQVTQFGKPVTLSCSQTLNHNVMYWYQQKSSQAPKLLFHYYDKDFNNEADTPDNFQSRRPNTSFCFLDIRSPGLGDTAMYLCATSRGASSTDTQYFGPGTRLTVL.

This chain connects TRBV10-2 to TRBJ1-3; 7 bases are a match to TRBD1. V shed 4 bases, J shed 4 bases, and the junction held 7 bases outside the gene matches. Germline lookup yields CDR1 WSHSY and CDR2 SAAADI. This CDR3 comprises 15 residues. In DNA form, the CDR3 reads TGCGCCAGCAGTGTACTGGGACAGTTAGGAAACACCATATATTTT. Protein sequence: CASSVLGQLGNTIYF.